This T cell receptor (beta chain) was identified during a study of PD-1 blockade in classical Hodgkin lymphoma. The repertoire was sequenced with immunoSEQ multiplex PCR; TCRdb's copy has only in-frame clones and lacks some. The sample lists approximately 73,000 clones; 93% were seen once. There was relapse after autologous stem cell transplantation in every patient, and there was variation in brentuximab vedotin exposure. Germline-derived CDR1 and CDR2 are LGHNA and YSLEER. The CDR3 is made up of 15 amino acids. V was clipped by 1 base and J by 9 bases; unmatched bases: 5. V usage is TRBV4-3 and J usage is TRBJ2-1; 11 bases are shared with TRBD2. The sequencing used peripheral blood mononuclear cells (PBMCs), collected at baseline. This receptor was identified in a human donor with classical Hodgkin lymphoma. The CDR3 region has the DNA TGCGCCAGCAGCCAAGGACTAGCGGGATCTGGTGAGCAGTTCTTC. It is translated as CASSQGLAGSGEQFF.